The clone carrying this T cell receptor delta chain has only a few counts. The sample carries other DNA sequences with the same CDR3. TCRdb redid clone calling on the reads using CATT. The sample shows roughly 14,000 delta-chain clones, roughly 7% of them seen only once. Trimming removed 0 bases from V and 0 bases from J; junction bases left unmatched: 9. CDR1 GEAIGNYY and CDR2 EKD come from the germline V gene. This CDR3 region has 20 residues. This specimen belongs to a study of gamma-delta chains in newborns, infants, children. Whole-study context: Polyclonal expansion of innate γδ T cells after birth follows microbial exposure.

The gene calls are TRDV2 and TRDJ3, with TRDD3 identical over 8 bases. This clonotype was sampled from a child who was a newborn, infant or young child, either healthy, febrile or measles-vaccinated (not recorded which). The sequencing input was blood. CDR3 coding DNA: TGTGCCTGTGACACCGTACTGGGGGTTCCTAGCTCCTGGGACACCCGACAGATGTTTTTC. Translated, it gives CACDTVLGVPSSWDTRQMFF.